The following is a T cell receptor (beta chain) sequence with its context. This entry belongs to a study of patients and donors after allogeneic stem cell transplantation. The CDR3 runs to 15 residues. Deletions cut 4 bases from V and 3 bases from J, with 13 bases between. Germline CDR1 is MGHRA and CDR2 is YSYEKL. MiXCR, run by TCRdb on the RT-PCR reads, gives a single entry per CDR3 protein. Among 920,000 or so distinct CDR3 sequences listed, roughly 17% were seen once. The source material was blood, either unsorted or a sorted T cell fraction (not recorded which). This sequence was found in a human donor who was either an allogeneic HSCT recipient or a stem cell or donor lymphocyte infusion donor (not recorded which). It is not recorded whose cells these are; they may come from a transplant donor. This sequence joins TRBV4-1 and TRBJ2-1; no clear D gene. The CDR3 DNA reads as TGCGCCAGCAGCCCCCCCGGTGTCGGCTACAATGAGCAGTTCTTC. This sequence encodes CASSPPGVGYNEQFF.